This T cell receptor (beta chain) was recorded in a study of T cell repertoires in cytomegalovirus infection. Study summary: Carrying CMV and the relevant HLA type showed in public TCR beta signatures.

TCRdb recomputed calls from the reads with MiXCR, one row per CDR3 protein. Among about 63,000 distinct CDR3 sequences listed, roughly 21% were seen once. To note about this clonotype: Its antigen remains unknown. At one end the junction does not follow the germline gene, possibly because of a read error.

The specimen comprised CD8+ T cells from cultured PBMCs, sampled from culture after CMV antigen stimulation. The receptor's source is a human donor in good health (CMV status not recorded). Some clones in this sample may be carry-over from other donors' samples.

The CDR3 DNA sequence: TGTGCCCGCAGCCGCCCCGATTGGACAGGGAATAATTCACCCCTCCACTTT. The encoded protein is CARSRPDWTGNNSPLHF. The J gene is TRBJ1-6, the V gene TRBV6-2 or TRBV6-3; 8 nucleotides line up with TRBD1. The CDR3 sequence is 17 residues long. CDR1 and CDR2 (germline): MNHEY, SVGEGT.